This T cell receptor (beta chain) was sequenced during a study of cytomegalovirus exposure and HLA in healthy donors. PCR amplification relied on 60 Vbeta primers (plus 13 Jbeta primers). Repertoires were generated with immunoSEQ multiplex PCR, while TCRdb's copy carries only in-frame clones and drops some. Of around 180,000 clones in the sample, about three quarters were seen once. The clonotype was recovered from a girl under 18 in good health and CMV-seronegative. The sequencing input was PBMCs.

CDR3 residues: CASLLGVGGGYTF. The DNA of the CDR3 is TGTGCCAGCCTTTTGGGAGTGGGAGGTGGCTACACCTTC. The rearrangement joins TRBV5-6 to TRBJ1-2; D is ambiguous. The CDR3 extends over 13 amino acids. Germline V gives CDR1 SGHDT, CDR2 YYEEEE. V lost 7 bases and J 7 bases, leaving 17 bases between the germline ends.